The present T cell receptor beta chain was sequenced within a study of T cell responses to AZD1222 COVID-19 vaccine. Combined were second doses at about 4 or about 12 weeks. Produced via immunoSEQ multiplex PCR; TCRdb's table is partial and in-frame only. In the table there are about 140,000 clones, about 86% of which are singletons. The count of this clone is one. Its antigen is not identified. Study-wide results and caveats: Samples come after the peak T cell response, not at day 14. Among the donors, most were white British and more were female, and clonal diversity was possibly underestimated.

Germline CDR1 is MNHEY and CDR2 is SMNVEV (reference sequence). The CDR3 has 14 amino acids. The material sequenced was peripheral blood, taken 28 days after the second AZD1222 dose. This chain uses TRBV27 with TRBJ1-2; 9 bases are shared with TRBD1. This receptor was identified in an adult who received the AZD1222 COVID-19 vaccine. The DNA of the CDR3 is TGTGCAGTCTCCCAGGGACAGGGTTACTATGGCTACACCTTC. Its protein is CAVSQGQGYYGYTF.